This entry concerns a single TCR beta chain. Produced via immunoSEQ multiplex PCR; TCRdb's table is partial and in-frame only. The sample has 5,000 to 6,500 clones, around 90% seen once. As for time point: pre-treatment baseline. Blood was drawn before treatment and at week 3 after checkpoint blockade. The data were taken from a study of blood T cell dynamics during melanoma immunotherapy. The material was blood, obtained from a patient treated with checkpoint blockade. The clonotype was recovered from a human donor with melanoma.

In DNA, the CDR3 is TGTGCCAGCAGTTCCCAACAGGGGGTAACTAACATTCAGTACTTC. This sequence encodes CASSSQQGVTNIQYF. V gene TRBV28 combines with J gene TRBJ2-4, with 8 bases aligning to TRBD1. V was pared by 4 bases and J by 7 bases, with 9 bases of the junction left unmatched. Germline V gene data show CDR1 as MDHEN and CDR2 as SYDVKM. The CDR3 length is 15 residues.